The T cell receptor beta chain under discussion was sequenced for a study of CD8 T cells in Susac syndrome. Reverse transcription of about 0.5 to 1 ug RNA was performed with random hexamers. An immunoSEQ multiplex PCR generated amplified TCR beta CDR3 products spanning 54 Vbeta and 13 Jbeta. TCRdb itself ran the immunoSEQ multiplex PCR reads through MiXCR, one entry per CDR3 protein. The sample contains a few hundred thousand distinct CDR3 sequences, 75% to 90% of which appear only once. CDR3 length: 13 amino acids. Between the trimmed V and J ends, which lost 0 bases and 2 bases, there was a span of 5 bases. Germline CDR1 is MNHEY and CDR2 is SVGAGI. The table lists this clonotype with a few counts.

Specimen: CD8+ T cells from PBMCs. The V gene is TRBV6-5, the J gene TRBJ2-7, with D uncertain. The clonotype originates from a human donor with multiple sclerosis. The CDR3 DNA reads TGTGCCAGCAGTTACTCGTTAGCCTACGAGCAGTACTTC. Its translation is CASSYSLAYEQYF.